This is a list of T cell receptor beta chains from one sample in a study of blood T cells in healthy people across ages. TCRdb recomputed calls from the 5' RACE reads with MiXCR, one row per CDR3 protein. The repertoire has around 1.7 million distinct CDR3 sequences, about 30% of them found once; the top ten carry over 7%. The specimen was blood. These receptors were taken from a woman aged 25-40 years in good health. The CDR3 runs from the conserved cysteine through the conserved F or W. A D gene is named only where the DNA matches it firmly. Clone size is given for some rows only: seen once, a few or many times, or a class if the clone is expanded.

D: .; size: .; length: 17; J: TRBJ2-4; V: TRBV28; DNA: TGTGCCAGCAGTGCACGCAACTGGAGGGGGTCCAAAAACATTCAGTACTTC; CDR3: CASSARNWRGSKNIQYF
D: .; size: .; length: 13; J: TRBJ1-5; V: TRBV10-3; DNA: TGTGCCATCGGTCAGGATAGCAATCAGCCCCAGCATTTT; CDR3: CAIGQDSNQPQHF
D: .; size: many; length: 15; J: TRBJ2-7; V: TRBV5-1; DNA: TGCGCCAGCAGCCCGCGAAGCTCCGGGACGTCTGAGCAGTACTTC; CDR3: CASSPRSSGTSEQYF
D: .; size: .; length: 15; J: TRBJ2-3; V: TRBV7-6; DNA: TGTGCCAGCAGCTTAGTGGGGGGGGGCTCAGATACGCAGTATTTT; CDR3: CASSLVGGGSDTQYF
D: .; size: .; length: 14; J: TRBJ2-2; V: TRBV30; DNA: TGTGCCTGGAGTGTAATAGGGGCCACCGGGGAGCTGTTTTTT; CDR3: CAWSVIGATGELFF
D: .; size: few; length: 16; J: TRBJ1-2; V: TRBV20-1; DNA: TGCAGTGCTAGAGGACGGTCCATGGAGACCTACTATGGCTACACCTTC; CDR3: CSARGRSMETYYGYTF
D: .; size: few; length: 14; J: TRBJ2-7; V: TRBV25-1; DNA: TGTGCCAGCAGTGAATTTGGGAGTAATGGCGAGCAGTACTTC; CDR3: CASSEFGSNGEQYF
D: .; size: .; length: 14; J: TRBJ2-3; V: TRBV2; DNA: TGTGCCAGCAGGGCGGGACACCCCACAGATGCGCAGTATTTT; CDR3: CASRAGHPTDAQYF
D: .; size: few; length: 18; J: TRBJ2-1; V: TRBV6-1; DNA: TGTGCCAGCAGTACCTTCTCCCCAGGGACGTTGGCCTACAATGAGCAGTTCTTC; CDR3: CASSTFSPGTLAYNEQFF
D: .; size: .; length: 12; J: TRBJ2-3; V: TRBV2; DNA: TGTGCCAATCCGGCGGGCACAGATACGCAGTATTTT; CDR3: CANPAGTDTQYF
D: TRBD2; size: .; length: 15; J: TRBJ2-1; V: TRBV7-9; DNA: TGTGCCAGCAGCTTAAGCGGGAGTCGGGACAATGAGCAGTTCTTC; CDR3: CASSLSGSRDNEQFF
D: TRBD2; size: few; length: 17; J: TRBJ2-6; V: TRBV12-3/TRBV12-4; DNA: TGTGCCAGCAGTTTAGGGGACTACCTCTCTGGGGCCAACGTCCTGACTTTC; CDR3: CASSLGDYLSGANVLTF
D: .; size: .; length: 13; J: TRBJ1-5; V: TRBV12-3/TRBV12-4; DNA: TGTGCCAGCAGCTACCCAGGGGATCAGCCCCGGCATTTT; CDR3: CASSYPGDQPRHF
D: .; size: .; length: 13; J: TRBJ2-3; V: TRBV20-1; DNA: TGCAGTGCTAGAGAGGTAGTCGCAGATACGCAGTATTTT; CDR3: CSAREVVADTQYF
D: .; size: few; length: 14; J: TRBJ2-7; V: TRBV7-2; DNA: TGTGCCAGCAGCTTTAACCAGGGAAACTACGAGCAGTACTTC; CDR3: CASSFNQGNYEQYF
D: TRBD1; size: few; length: 17; J: TRBJ1-2; V: TRBV6-6; DNA: TGTGCCAGCAGTTACTCGAACGCGGGACAGGGGGCAAATGGCTACACCTTC; CDR3: CASSYSNAGQGANGYTF
D: .; size: .; length: 17; J: TRBJ2-1; V: TRBV19; DNA: TGTGCCAGTAGTTGGCGTTTGGCTAGCGCTTCCGGCAACGAGCAGTTCTTC; CDR3: CASSWRLASASGNEQFF
D: .; size: many; length: 11; J: TRBJ2-7; V: TRBV12-3/TRBV12-4; DNA: TGTGCCAGCAGTCGGGGGTACGAGCAGTACTTC; CDR3: CASSRGYEQYF
D: TRBD2; size: few; length: 20; J: TRBJ2-1; V: TRBV20-1; DNA: TGCCCCAGAGGGGCAGGGTGGGCTAGCGGGAGTTATAGCTCCTACAATGAGCAGTTCTTC; CDR3: CPRGAGWASGSYSSYNEQFF
D: TRBD1; size: few; length: 16; J: TRBJ1-1; V: TRBV12-3/TRBV12-4; DNA: TGTGCCAGCAGTTCGGGACAGGCGATTATGAACACTGAAGCTTTCTTT; CDR3: CASSSGQAIMNTEAFF
D: TRBD2; size: .; length: 13; J: TRBJ2-1; V: TRBV30; DNA: TGTGCCTGGGGGGGGGTCTCCTACAATGAGCAGTTCTTC; CDR3: CAWGGVSYNEQFF
D: .; size: .; length: 13; J: TRBJ2-1; V: TRBV25-1; DNA: TGTGCCAGCAGTGACGTGGGAGACAATGAGCAGTTCTTC; CDR3: CASSDVGDNEQFF
D: .; size: few; length: 14; J: TRBJ2-3; V: TRBV4-3; DNA: TGCGCCAGCAGCCAAGAGGTCGGTGGCGGCTATAAGTATTTT; CDR3: CASSQEVGGGYKYF
D: TRBD1; size: many; length: 18; J: TRBJ2-7; V: TRBV4-3; DNA: TGCGCCAGCAGCCAAGATTTGGTACGGGAACAGGGGAGTTACGAGCAGTACTTC; CDR3: CASSQDLVREQGSYEQYF
D: .; size: .; length: 14; J: TRBJ1-1; V: TRBV28; DNA: TGTGCCAGCAGCACCCATCGGGGTAACACTGAAGCTTTCTTT; CDR3: CASSTHRGNTEAFF
D: .; size: .; length: 11; J: TRBJ2-1; V: TRBV29-1; DNA: TGCAGCGCCTCGGTTAACAATGAGCAGTTCTTC; CDR3: CSASVNNEQFF
D: .; size: .; length: 13; J: TRBJ2-1; V: TRBV20-1; DNA: TGCAGTCCGTATCGGAGCTCCTACAATGAGCAGTTCTTC; CDR3: CSPYRSSYNEQFF